This TCR beta chain appears in the sequencing data of a study of cytomegalovirus exposure and HLA in healthy donors. The overall study: Around 85 million unique TCR sequences came from HLA-typed donors in an early release.

This clone was found many times. This CDR3 spans 15 amino acids. PCR involved 60 Vbeta and 13 Jbeta primers. Profiling relied on immunoSEQ multiplex PCR, and the TCRdb table lists in-frame clones only, not all of them. The sample includes 150,000 or so clones, more than 8% of them seen just once. The rearrangement links TRBV1 to TRBJ1-5; the listed D gene, TRBD1, was not tested against the DNA. TRBV1 is labeled a pseudogene. The sample consisted of PBMCs. This receptor was identified in a middle-aged man in good health and CMV-seronegative. Here the CDR3 reads CTSSQVGSSNQPQHF. CDR3 in DNA: TGCACCAGCAGCCAAGTGGGCAGCTCCAATCAGCCCCAGCATTTT.